These T cell receptor beta chains were read from a single sample in a study of blood T cell repertoires in COVID-19. Generated by immunoSEQ multiplex PCR, the TCRdb table keeps only in-frame clones and is missing some. The sample lists 350,000 to 400,000 clones, just over 90% occurring once. Material for sequencing was PBMCs or T cells enriched from blood (not recorded which). These receptor sequences come from a woman aged 40 to 50 who had been exposed to COVID-19. Each CDR3 is given with its conserved first and last residue. D genes are given only for firm matches. Clone size appears in some rows only: once, few, many, or a class for an expanded clone.

clone_size: -
cdr3_length: 16
d_call: TRBD1
j_call: TRBJ1-3
v_call: TRBV19
cdr3_nt: TGTGCCAGTAGTACCAGGGACAGGGCGGCTGGAAACACCATATATTTT
cdr3_aa: CASSTRDRAAGNTIYF

clone_size: -
cdr3_length: 15
d_call: TRBD1
j_call: TRBJ1-5
v_call: TRBV2
cdr3_nt: TGTGCCAGCAGTATCGGGACAGGGGGAGGTCAGCCCCAGCATTTT
cdr3_aa: CASSIGTGGGQPQHF

clone_size: -
cdr3_length: 14
d_call: TRBD1
j_call: TRBJ1-2
v_call: TRBV27
cdr3_nt: TGTGCCAGCAGGAGGACAGGGAATTACTATGGCTACACCTTC
cdr3_aa: CASRRTGNYYGYTF

clone_size: -
cdr3_length: 16
d_call: TRBD1
j_call: TRBJ1-1
v_call: TRBV7-2
cdr3_nt: TGTGCCAGCAGCTTAATAACTATGGGACAGGGCACTGAAGCTTTCTTT
cdr3_aa: CASSLITMGQGTEAFF

clone_size: -
cdr3_length: 16
d_call: -
j_call: TRBJ2-3
v_call: TRBV4-3
cdr3_nt: TGCGCCAGCAGCCAAGACCCCAGGGTGAGCACAGATACGCAGTATTTT
cdr3_aa: CASSQDPRVSTDTQYF

clone_size: -
cdr3_length: 13
d_call: -
j_call: TRBJ2-2
v_call: TRBV14
cdr3_nt: TGTGCCAGCAGCCTAACCGGAGCCGGGGAGCTGTTTTTT
cdr3_aa: CASSLTGAGELFF

clone_size: -
cdr3_length: 14
d_call: TRBD1
j_call: TRBJ1-1
v_call: TRBV5-1
cdr3_nt: TGCGCCAGCAGCTTGGAAGGGGGCAACACTGAAGCTTTCTTT
cdr3_aa: CASSLEGGNTEAFF

clone_size: -
cdr3_length: 15
d_call: TRBD2
j_call: TRBJ2-7
v_call: TRBV4-3
cdr3_nt: TGCGCCAGCAGCCAAGAGCGGGAGCCTGTATACGAGCAGTACTTC
cdr3_aa: CASSQEREPVYEQYF

clone_size: few
cdr3_length: 12
d_call: TRBD1
j_call: TRBJ2-1
v_call: TRBV27
cdr3_nt: TGTGCCAGCAGTTACAGGGGAAATGAGCAGTTCTTC
cdr3_aa: CASSYRGNEQFF

clone_size: -
cdr3_length: 14
d_call: TRBD1
j_call: TRBJ1-3
v_call: TRBV30
cdr3_nt: TGTGCCTGGAGAGACCCAGGGGGTAGAAACACCATATATTTT
cdr3_aa: CAWRDPGGRNTIYF

clone_size: -
cdr3_length: 15
d_call: TRBD1
j_call: TRBJ1-3
v_call: TRBV27
cdr3_nt: TGTGCCAGCAGTACCAGACAGGGGTCAGGAAACACCATATATTTT
cdr3_aa: CASSTRQGSGNTIYF

clone_size: -
cdr3_length: 16
d_call: TRBD1
j_call: TRBJ1-1
v_call: TRBV19
cdr3_nt: TGTGCCAGTAGTATAGTTGGCGGGACAGCAAACACTGAAGCTTTCTTT
cdr3_aa: CASSIVGGTANTEAFF

clone_size: few
cdr3_length: 11
d_call: -
j_call: TRBJ1-1
v_call: TRBV27
cdr3_nt: TGTGCCAGCAGTTCCTACACTGAAGCTTTCTTT
cdr3_aa: CASSSYTEAFF

clone_size: -
cdr3_length: 14
d_call: -
j_call: TRBJ1-2
v_call: TRBV7-9
cdr3_nt: TGTGCCAGCAGCTTAGTTGCTGGACTCGGGGGCTACACCTTC
cdr3_aa: CASSLVAGLGGYTF

clone_size: -
cdr3_length: 15
d_call: -
j_call: TRBJ1-2
v_call: TRBV12-5
cdr3_nt: TGTGCTAGTGGTTTCAGAAGGACAGCTTCTTATGGCTACACCTTC
cdr3_aa: CASGFRRTASYGYTF

clone_size: -
cdr3_length: 13
d_call: TRBD1
j_call: TRBJ1-1
v_call: TRBV10-3
cdr3_nt: TGTGCCATCAGGGACAGGGATAACACTGAAGCTTTCTTT
cdr3_aa: CAIRDRDNTEAFF

clone_size: -
cdr3_length: 15
d_call: -
j_call: TRBJ1-1
v_call: TRBV28
cdr3_nt: TGTGCCAGCAGTACCAAGACAGGCCTGAACACTGAAGCTTTCTTT
cdr3_aa: CASSTKTGLNTEAFF

clone_size: -
cdr3_length: 13
d_call: -
j_call: TRBJ2-3
v_call: TRBV10-1
cdr3_nt: TGCGCCAGCAGTGACAGGGGCACAGATACGCAGTATTTT
cdr3_aa: CASSDRGTDTQYF

clone_size: -
cdr3_length: 13
d_call: TRBD1
j_call: TRBJ2-7
v_call: TRBV7-6
cdr3_nt: TGTGCCAGCAGCCCCGGACAGGGCTACGAGCAGTACTTC
cdr3_aa: CASSPGQGYEQYF

clone_size: -
cdr3_length: 13
d_call: -
j_call: TRBJ1-4
v_call: TRBV18
cdr3_nt: TGTGCCAGCCGGTCTACAACTAATGAAAAACTGTTTTTT
cdr3_aa: CASRSTTNEKLFF

clone_size: once
cdr3_length: 15
d_call: -
j_call: TRBJ1-2
v_call: TRBV9
cdr3_nt: TGTGCCAGCAGCGTAGGGCACAGAACTAACTATGGCTACACCTTC
cdr3_aa: CASSVGHRTNYGYTF

clone_size: -
cdr3_length: 12
d_call: -
j_call: TRBJ1-2
v_call: TRBV5-1
cdr3_nt: TGCGCCAGCAGCTCAACAGGGAATGGCTACACCTTC
cdr3_aa: CASSSTGNGYTF

clone_size: -
cdr3_length: 14
d_call: -
j_call: TRBJ1-5
v_call: TRBV20-1
cdr3_nt: TGCAGTGCTAGTACCGGGTTTAACAATCAGCCCCAGCATTTT
cdr3_aa: CSASTGFNNQPQHF

clone_size: -
cdr3_length: 15
d_call: -
j_call: TRBJ2-7
v_call: TRBV6-4
cdr3_nt: TGTGCCAGCAGTGCCCAGCAGACAGGAGGTTACGAGCAGTACTTC
cdr3_aa: CASSAQQTGGYEQYF

clone_size: -
cdr3_length: 15
d_call: TRBD2
j_call: TRBJ2-2
v_call: TRBV5-4
cdr3_nt: TGTGCCAGCAGCTTACCGGGACTAGCGGCCGGGGAGCTGTTTTTT
cdr3_aa: CASSLPGLAAGELFF

clone_size: -
cdr3_length: 13
d_call: -
j_call: TRBJ1-2
v_call: TRBV5-1
cdr3_nt: TGCGCCAGCAGCTTGGGAGGCAACTATGGCTACACCTTC
cdr3_aa: CASSLGGNYGYTF

clone_size: -
cdr3_length: 15
d_call: -
j_call: TRBJ1-5
v_call: TRBV15
cdr3_nt: TGTGCCACCAGCAGAGGAAGGGGACACAATCAGCCCCAGCATTTT
cdr3_aa: CATSRGRGHNQPQHF

clone_size: -
cdr3_length: 16
d_call: TRBD1
j_call: TRBJ2-2
v_call: TRBV24-1
cdr3_nt: TGTGCCACCAGTGACAGCGGACAGGGTGGGACCGGGGAGCTGTTTTTT
cdr3_aa: CATSDSGQGGTGELFF

clone_size: -
cdr3_length: 15
d_call: TRBD1
j_call: TRBJ1-2
v_call: TRBV6-5
cdr3_nt: TGTGCCAGCAGTTCCCGACAGGGGATTAACTATGGCTACACCTTC
cdr3_aa: CASSSRQGINYGYTF

clone_size: -
cdr3_length: 15
d_call: -
j_call: TRBJ2-1
v_call: TRBV7-8
cdr3_nt: TGTGCCAGCAGCCCCTACTATGGAGGAAGCAATGAGCAGTTCTTC
cdr3_aa: CASSPYYGGSNEQFF

clone_size: -
cdr3_length: 17
d_call: TRBD1
j_call: TRBJ1-5
v_call: TRBV7-9
cdr3_nt: TGTGCCAGCAGCTCTGGGACAGGGTGGGGGTATGGCCAGCCCCAGCATTTT
cdr3_aa: CASSSGTGWGYGQPQHF

clone_size: -
cdr3_length: 15
d_call: TRBD2
j_call: TRBJ2-7
v_call: TRBV9
cdr3_nt: TGTGCCAGCAGCATCGGGACGGGGGGCTCCTACGAGCAGTACTTC
cdr3_aa: CASSIGTGGSYEQYF

clone_size: -
cdr3_length: 16
d_call: TRBD2
j_call: TRBJ2-3
v_call: TRBV7-9
cdr3_nt: TGTGCCAGCAGCGACCCACTAGCGGAGCGCACAGATACGCAGTATTTT
cdr3_aa: CASSDPLAERTDTQYF

clone_size: once
cdr3_length: 15
d_call: TRBD2
j_call: TRBJ2-2
v_call: TRBV2
cdr3_nt: TGTGCCAGCAGGGAGTCCGGACTAGGGACCGGGGAGCTGTTTTTT
cdr3_aa: CASRESGLGTGELFF

clone_size: -
cdr3_length: 16
d_call: -
j_call: TRBJ2-1
v_call: TRBV4-3
cdr3_nt: TGCGCCAGCAGCCAAGATTCGGCGAAAGGGGGACGTGAGCAGTTCTTC
cdr3_aa: CASSQDSAKGGREQFF

clone_size: -
cdr3_length: 13
d_call: TRBD1
j_call: TRBJ2-5
v_call: TRBV2
cdr3_nt: TGTGCCAGCCTTAGACAGGGGGAAGAGACCCAGTACTTC
cdr3_aa: CASLRQGEETQYF

clone_size: -
cdr3_length: 13
d_call: -
j_call: TRBJ1-2
v_call: TRBV15
cdr3_nt: TGTGCCACCAGCAGAGAGGGGGGTATGAGCTACACCTTC
cdr3_aa: CATSREGGMSYTF

clone_size: -
cdr3_length: 16
d_call: TRBD2
j_call: TRBJ2-3
v_call: TRBV10-1
cdr3_nt: TGCGCCAGCAGCGGGGGACTAGCGGGAGGCGGAGATACGCAGTATTTT
cdr3_aa: CASSGGLAGGGDTQYF

clone_size: -
cdr3_length: 15
d_call: -
j_call: TRBJ2-3
v_call: TRBV24-1
cdr3_nt: TGTGCCACCAGTGATCTTCGACGGGACACAGATACGCAGTATTTT
cdr3_aa: CATSDLRRDTDTQYF

clone_size: -
cdr3_length: 14
d_call: -
j_call: TRBJ1-1
v_call: TRBV5-1
cdr3_nt: TGCGCCAGCAGCTTGTACCAGAAGAACACTGAAGCTTTCTTT
cdr3_aa: CASSLYQKNTEAFF

clone_size: -
cdr3_length: 16
d_call: TRBD1
j_call: TRBJ2-1
v_call: TRBV24-1
cdr3_nt: TGTGCCACCAGTGATGCATCAGGGGGATCCTACAATGAGCAGTTCTTC
cdr3_aa: CATSDASGGSYNEQFF

clone_size: -
cdr3_length: 15
d_call: TRBD1
j_call: TRBJ1-2
v_call: TRBV5-1
cdr3_nt: TGCGCCAGCAGCTCTGGACGGATAGGGACAGATGGCTACACCTTC
cdr3_aa: CASSSGRIGTDGYTF

clone_size: -
cdr3_length: 15
d_call: -
j_call: TRBJ1-1
v_call: TRBV2
cdr3_nt: TGTGCCAGCAGTGAAGCGAGACAGATCGGAACTGAAGCTTTCTTT
cdr3_aa: CASSEARQIGTEAFF

clone_size: few
cdr3_length: 11
d_call: -
j_call: TRBJ1-4
v_call: TRBV29-1
cdr3_nt: TGCAGCGTTGGGAGCGGTGAAAAACTGTTTTTT
cdr3_aa: CSVGSGEKLFF

clone_size: -
cdr3_length: 15
d_call: -
j_call: TRBJ2-3
v_call: TRBV29-1
cdr3_nt: TGCAGCGTTGGGGAATCTGTAGCGGTCCCAGATACGCAGTATTTT
cdr3_aa: CSVGESVAVPDTQYF

clone_size: -
cdr3_length: 13
d_call: -
j_call: TRBJ1-1
v_call: TRBV6-5
cdr3_nt: TGTGCCAGCAGCCGAACAGCGAACACTGAAGCTTTCTTT
cdr3_aa: CASSRTANTEAFF

clone_size: once
cdr3_length: 14
d_call: -
j_call: TRBJ2-5
v_call: TRBV5-1
cdr3_nt: TGCGCCAGCAGCTTTGGGGAGAGCCAAGAGACCCAGTACTTC
cdr3_aa: CASSFGESQETQYF

clone_size: -
cdr3_length: 14
d_call: TRBD1
j_call: TRBJ1-2
v_call: TRBV7-8
cdr3_nt: TGTGCCAGCAGCCTTCAGGGGGGATCGAGTGGCTACACCTTC
cdr3_aa: CASSLQGGSSGYTF